One and the same sample provided the 20 T cell receptor beta chains below, sequenced in a study of identical twins. TCRdb fed the 5' RACE reads into MiXCR, producing one record per CDR3 protein. The sample shows roughly 220,000 distinct CDR3 sequences, approximately 7.1% of them seen only once. These data were also filed under a second study, of T cells expressing NK-cell markers.

The source material was CD8+ T cells sorted from blood. All receptors come from a woman under 30 in good health.

A few counts support this clonotype. The V and J genes are TRBV10-2 and TRBJ2-3; 7 bases match TRBD2. Germline V gives CDR1 WSHSY, CDR2 SAAADI. Trimming cost V 10 bases and J 4 bases; bases outside gene matches: 14. The CDR3 consists of 15 residues. The CDR3 protein is CATLFLAGVADTQYF. CDR3 bases: TGCGCCACCCTCTTCCTCGCGGGAGTGGCAGATACGCAGTATTTT.

This clonotype was seen only a few times. The V and J genes are TRBV20-1 and TRBJ2-3, with TRBD2 matching 11 bases. This CDR3 is built from 16 residues. From germline, CDR1 is DFQATT and CDR2 SNEGSKA (reference sequence). V was pared by 2 bases and J by 2 bases, with 6 bases of the junction left unmatched. CDR3 in DNA: TGCAGTGCTAGATCCCTACTAGCGGGAGACACAGATACGCAGTATTTT. Its protein is CSARSLLAGDTDTQYF.

The V and J genes are TRBV13 and TRBJ2-1; a possible D gene is TRBD2 (5 bases). Germline CDR1 PRHDT, CDR2 FYEKMQ (reference sequence). The CDR3 runs to 13 residues. Trimming pared 5 bases from V and 5 bases from J, leaving 10 bases between. The CDR3 DNA sequence: TGTGCCAGCAGCGGGCAAGCGGACAATGAGCAGTTCTTC. Its translation: CASSGQADNEQFF.

This clonotype showed up many times. This chain joins TRBV7-8 and TRBJ1-1, with D maybe TRBD1 (6 bases). V was cut by 4 bases and J by 3 bases, with 18 bases left in between. Germline CDR1 SGHVS, CDR2 FQNEAQ. This CDR3 has 16 residues. The CDR3 DNA reads TGTGCCAGCAGCTCCCGGGGGCGCCTGATGGACACTGAAGCTTTCTTT. This gives the protein CASSSRGRLMDTEAFF.

The sample holds a few counts of this clonotype. The rearrangement links TRBV11-2 to TRBJ2-5; 9 bases fit TRBD1. The junction had 1 base not matched to a gene; V was cut back by 1 base and J by 1 base. CDR1 is SGHAT, CDR2 FQNNGV, per germline. The CDR3 sequence is 15 residues long. CDR3 DNA: TGTGCCAGCAGCTTAGTACAGGGGGCCCAAGAGACCCAGTACTTC. Its protein is CASSLVQGAQETQYF.

This clonotype was seen repeatedly, ten times or more. V gene TRBV9 combines with J gene TRBJ1-5, with D perhaps matching TRBD1 (5 bases). Germline V gene data show CDR1 as SGDLS and CDR2 as YYNGEE. This CDR3 spans 15 amino acids. V was clipped by 0 bases and J by 2 bases, with 9 bases between them. Here the CDR3 reads CASSVDGARNQPQHF. DNA of the CDR3: TGTGCCAGCAGCGTAGACGGGGCACGCAATCAGCCCCAGCATTTT.

This clonotype showed up just a few times. The chain carries TRBV7-9 and TRBJ2-7, with 7 bases matching TRBD1. CDR1 and CDR2 from the germline V gene are SEHNR and FQNEAQ (reference sequence). This CDR3 spans 15 amino acids. V was clipped by 5 bases and J by 7 bases; unmatched bases: 14. CDR3 DNA: TGTGCCAGCAGCCACCCGCGGACAGGTCCTAGGGAGCAGTACTTC. Encoded protein: CASSHPRTGPREQYF.

The V and J genes are TRBV12-5 and TRBJ2-7, with D perhaps matching TRBD1 (5 bases). Germline-derived CDR1 and CDR2 are LGHNT and FRNRAP. The CDR3 contains 17 residues. V was pared by 6 bases and J by 1 base, with 22 bases between. CDR3 sequence: CASGRFPPMGQSYEQYF. CDR3 DNA: TGTGCTAGTGGCCGATTCCCTCCAATGGGGCAATCCTACGAGCAGTACTTC.

This clonotype was detected a few times. The J gene is TRBJ2-3, the V gene TRBV7-2; the D is unclear. V lost 5 bases, J lost 5 bases, and 17 bases lay in between. CDR3 size: 15 residues. Looked up from germline, CDR1 is SGHTA and CDR2 is FQGNSA. CDR3 in amino acids: CASSPLSGFGDTQYF. The CDR3 DNA reads as TGTGCCAGCAGCCCCCTGAGTGGGTTTGGAGATACGCAGTATTTT. The full variable domain, with the rest looked up from reference TRBV7-2 and TRBJ2-3, is GAGVSQSPSNKVTEKGKDVELRCDPISGHTALYWYRQSLGQGLEFLIYFQGNSAPDKSGLPSDRFSAERTGGSVSTLTIQRTQQEDSAVYLCASSPLSGFGDTQYFGPGTRLTVL.

This clonotype was observed at least ten times. The rearrangement joins TRBV5-1 to TRBJ2-7; D call uncertain. The V gene lost 9 bases and the J gene lost 8 bases, with 24 bases spanning the gap. This CDR3 is built from 14 residues. Germline CDR1 is SGHRS and CDR2 is YFSETQ. CDR3 in DNA: TGCGCCACCGTCCGCCGGGCCCATGAGGAGCAGCAGTACTTC. It specifies CATVRRAHEEQQYF.

This rearrangement joins TRBV7-9 to TRBJ2-2; unclear D gene. Germline V gene lookup returns CDR1 SEHNR and CDR2 FQNEAQ (reference sequence). This CDR3 is 13 amino acids long. V was clipped by 5 bases and J by 9 bases, with 13 bases between them. CDR3 region: CASSPPGARELFF. DNA for the CDR3: TGTGCCAGCAGCCCCCCGGGCGCCCGGGAGCTGTTTTTT. The whole variable domain, remainder taken from reference TRBV7-9 and TRBJ2-2, is DTGVSQNPRHKITKRGQNVTFRCDPISEHNRLYWYRQTLGQGPEFLTYFQNEAQLEKSRLLSDRFSAERPKGSFSTLEIQRTEQGDSAMYLCASSPPGARELFFGEGSRLTVL.

The genes are TRBV29-1 and TRBJ2-7; D unclear. V lost 4 bases to trimming and J lost 2 bases, with 9 bases between them. This CDR3 has 12 amino acids. Germline V gives CDR1 SQVTM, CDR2 ANQGSEA. CDR3 region: CSVVGGPYEQYF. CDR3 coding DNA: TGCAGCGTTGTTGGCGGACCCTACGAGCAGTACTTC.

In this sample, this clonotype turned up a few times. The chain links TRBV27 to TRBJ1-6; 12 nucleotides align to TRBD1. This CDR3 has 14 amino acids. V was pared by 6 bases and J by 10 bases, with 4 bases of the junction left unmatched. Per the germline V gene, CDR1 is MNHEY and CDR2 is SMNVEV (reference sequence). Here the CDR3 DNA reads TGTGCCAGCAGCTCCGGGACAGGGGGCTCACCCCTCCACTTT. This gives the protein CASSSGTGGSPLHF.

This sequence joins TRBV7-9 and TRBJ2-1, with D perhaps TRBD2 (6 bases). The CDR3 length is 12 residues. Per the germline V gene, CDR1 is SEHNR and CDR2 is FQNEAQ (reference sequence). V dropped 3 bases and J dropped 9 bases, with 9 bases sitting between them. CDR3 DNA: TGTGCCAGCAGCTTTCTAGCGCCTGAGCAGTTCTTC. It is translated as CASSFLAPEQFF.

This clonotype appeared many times. The J gene is TRBJ2-3, the V gene TRBV7-2, with no clear D. Trimming removed 3 bases from V and 6 bases from J, with 7 bases in between. Germline lookup yields CDR1 SGHTA and CDR2 FQGNSA. CDR3 size: 12 residues. Here the CDR3 DNA reads TGTGCCAGCAGCTTTTTATGGGATACGCAGTATTTT. This gives the protein CASSFLWDTQYF. The full variable domain, rest sourced from reference TRBV7-2 and TRBJ2-3, is GAGVSQSPSNKVTEKGKDVELRCDPISGHTALYWYRQSLGQGLEFLIYFQGNSAPDKSGLPSDRFSAERTGGSVSTLTIQRTQQEDSAVYLCASSFLWDTQYFGPGTRLTVL.

This clonotype has a handful of counts. V usage is TRBV7-9 and J usage is TRBJ1-1; D ambiguous. The CDR3 has 14 amino acids. Trimming removed 5 bases from V and 5 bases from J, with 15 bases in between. CDR1 is SEHNR, CDR2 FQNEAQ, per germline (reference sequence). The CDR3 nucleotides are TGTGCCAGCAGCGGAGGACCTGCGGGGACTGAAGCTTTCTTT. Its protein is CASSGGPAGTEAFF.

This clonotype was detected only a few times. The chain recombines TRBV3-1 with TRBJ2-1; D gene unclear. Looked up from germline, CDR1 is LGHDT and CDR2 is YNNKEL (reference sequence). V was clipped by 1 base and J by 7 bases, with 11 bases between them. The CDR3 runs 14 residues. The CDR3 DNA sequence: TGTGCCAGCAGCCAAGGGCAGTGGAATAATGAGCAGTTCTTC. It translates to CASSQGQWNNEQFF.

In this sample, this clonotype turned up a few times. The chain uses TRBV2 and TRBJ1-5, with D uncertain. Germline V gives CDR1 SNHLY, CDR2 FYNNEI. The CDR3 loop spans 12 amino acids. V shed 6 bases and J shed 4 bases, with 7 bases lying between them. The CDR3 DNA is TGTGCCAGCAGCCCTAAGAATCAGCCCCAGCATTTT. Encoded protein: CASSPKNQPQHF.

This clonotype was found many times. The chain has TRBV12-3 or TRBV12-4 and TRBJ2-5, with D possibly matching TRBD2 (6 bases). CDR3 size: 14 residues. Trimming stripped 4 bases from V and 5 bases from J, with 14 bases between. CDR3 protein: CASSSERVGETQYF. CDR3 bases: TGTGCCAGCAGTTCCGAGCGGGTGGGGGAGACCCAGTACTTC.

This clonotype was picked up a small number of times. The chain links TRBV6-1 to TRBJ2-1; weak D call: TRBD1 (6 bases). V was trimmed by 4 bases and J by 0 bases, leaving 25 bases between them. Germline V CDR1 and CDR2: MNHNS, SASEGT. The CDR3 loop spans 20 amino acids. The CDR3 protein is CASSAIRGRKGDSSYNEQFF. CDR3 in DNA: TGTGCCAGCAGTGCAATTAGAGGTCGGAAGGGGGATAGCTCCTACAATGAGCAGTTCTTC.